The T cell receptor (beta chain) under discussion was sequenced for a study of shared clonotypes between healthy human individuals. In its sample, this clone was seen once. Its specificity is unknown. Negatively enriched CD4+ T cells were divided by CD45RA into naive and memory. Study-wide points: Naive subsets usually exceeded memory subsets in estimated richness.

As processed by the authors: Filtering differed, since immunoSEQ gave only junction sequences and no quality scores. Libraries were prepared by immunoSEQ multiplex PCR; TCRdb keeps only in-frame clonotypes and omits some of them. The DNA was the basis for D and trimming; V, J and clone size are from that table. Of about 2.4 million clones listed, more than 85% are singletons. Germline CDR1 SEHNR, CDR2 FQNEAQ (reference sequence). V lost 0 bases, J lost 0 bases, and 7 bases stayed unmatched. CDR3 length: 19 residues. Sequenced input: naive CD4+ T cells from PBMCs. As to subset: CD45RA+ positively selected. The TCR was taken from a man between 18 and 29 years old in good health. Some clones in this sample may be carry-over from other donors' samples. The V and J genes are TRBV7-9 and TRBJ2-6, with 8 bases identical to TRBD1. The CDR3 nucleotides are TGTGCCAGCAGCTTAGCGGGCAGGGGGCCCTACTCTGGGGCCAACGTCCTGACTTTC. Protein product: CASSLAGRGPYSGANVLTF.